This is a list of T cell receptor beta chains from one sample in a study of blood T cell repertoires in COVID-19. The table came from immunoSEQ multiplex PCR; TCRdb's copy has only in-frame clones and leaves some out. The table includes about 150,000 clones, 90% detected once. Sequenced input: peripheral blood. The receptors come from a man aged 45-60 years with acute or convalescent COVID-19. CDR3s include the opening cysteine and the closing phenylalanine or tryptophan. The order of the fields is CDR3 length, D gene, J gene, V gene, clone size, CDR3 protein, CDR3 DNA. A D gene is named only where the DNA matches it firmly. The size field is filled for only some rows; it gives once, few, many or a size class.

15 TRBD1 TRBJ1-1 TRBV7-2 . CASSSGDRGWTEAFF TGTGCCAGCAGCTCCGGGGACAGGGGGTGGACTGAAGCTTTCTTT
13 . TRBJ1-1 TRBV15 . CATKVPLDTEAFF TGTGCCACCAAGGTCCCTCTAGACACTGAAGCTTTCTTT
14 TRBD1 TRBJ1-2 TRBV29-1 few CSALNRGQGNGYTF TGCAGCGCCCTAAACAGGGGGCAGGGAAATGGCTACACCTTC
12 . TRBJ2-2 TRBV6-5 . CASSTTPGELFF TGTGCCAGCAGTACGACTCCCGGGGAGCTGTTTTTT
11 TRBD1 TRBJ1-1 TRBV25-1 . CASTGAVEAFF TGTGCCTCGACAGGGGCCGTTGAAGCTTTCTTT
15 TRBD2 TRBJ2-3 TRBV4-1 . CASSPLAGGKDTQYF TGCGCCAGCAGCCCCCTAGCGGGAGGGAAAGATACGCAGTATTTT
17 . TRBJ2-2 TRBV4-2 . CASSQEVTGTWTGELFF TGTGCCAGCAGCCAAGAGGTCACCGGGACATGGACCGGGGAGCTGTTTTTT
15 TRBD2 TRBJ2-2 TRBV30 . CAWGRGGAHTGELFF TGTGCCTGGGGTCGGGGGGGGGCTCACACCGGGGAGCTGTTTTTT
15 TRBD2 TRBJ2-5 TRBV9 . CASSASAGGLETQYF TGTGCCAGCAGCGCCTCAGCGGGGGGGTTGGAGACCCAGTACTTC
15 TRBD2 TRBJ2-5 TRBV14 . CASSQSSGRRETQYF TGTGCCAGCAGCCAGTCTAGCGGGAGGAGAGAGACCCAGTACTTC
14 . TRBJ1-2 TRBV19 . CASSIGQGFYGYTF TGTGCCAGTAGTATTGGCCAGGGGTTCTATGGCTACACCTTC
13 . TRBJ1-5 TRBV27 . CASRGDRNQPQHF TGTGCCAGCAGAGGGGATCGCAATCAGCCCCAGCATTTT
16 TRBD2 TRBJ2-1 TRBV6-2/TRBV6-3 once CASSDDIGTSGNEQFF TGTGCCAGCAGCGATGATATCGGGACTAGCGGGAATGAGCAGTTCTTC
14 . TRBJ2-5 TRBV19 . CASRPLGGDETQYF TGTGCCAGTAGGCCATTAGGGGGGGACGAAACCCAGTACTTC
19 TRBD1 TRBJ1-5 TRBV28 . CASSWDRTGNPSSNQPQHF TGTGCCAGCAGCTGGGACCGGACAGGGAACCCTTCTAGCAATCAGCCCCAGCATTTT
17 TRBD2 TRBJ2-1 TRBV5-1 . CASSLIIAGGSYNEQFF TGCGCCAGCAGCTTAATAATAGCGGGAGGATCCTACAATGAGCAGTTCTTC
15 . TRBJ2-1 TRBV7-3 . CASSLTRSSYNEQFF TGTGCCAGCAGCTTAACCCGGAGCTCCTACAATGAGCAGTTCTTC
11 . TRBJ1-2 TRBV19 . CASSWFQGYTF TGTGCCAGTAGCTGGTTTCAGGGCTACACCTTC
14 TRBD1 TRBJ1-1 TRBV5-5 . CASSRDRVDTEAFF TGTGCCAGCAGCCGGGACAGGGTCGACACTGAAGCTTTCTTT
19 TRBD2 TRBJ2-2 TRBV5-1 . CASRGKTSGGNTNTGELFF TGCGCCAGCAGGGGAAAAACTAGCGGGGGAAACACGAACACCGGGGAGCTGTTTTTT